This TCR beta chain was identified in a study of shared clonotypes between healthy human individuals. The donor cohort consisted entirely of Caucasian adults residing in Nashville, Tennessee. Into CD45RA+ naive and CD45RA-negative memory subsets, the CD4+ cells were split. The CDR3 sequence is 15 residues long. V dropped 4 bases and J dropped 5 bases, with 14 bases sitting between them. The germline V gene encodes CDR1 SEHNR and CDR2 FQNEAQ (reference sequence). Repertoires were generated with immunoSEQ multiplex PCR, while TCRdb's copy carries only in-frame clones and drops some. The table shows approximately 620,000 clones, with about 97% occurring only once. Only one count was recorded for this clone. Its antigen is as yet unknown. Study findings and constraints: Estimated richness was generally greater in naive than memory subsets.

The chain couples TRBV7-9 to TRBJ1-4, with D unclear. Sequenced input: naive CD4+ T cells sorted from blood. This sample's subset: CD45RA+ positively selected. The clonotype was recovered from a woman younger than 45 in good health. CDR3 sequence reads: CASSSPPRENEKLFF. CDR3 DNA: TGTGCCAGCAGCTCCCCCCCAAGGGAAAATGAAAAACTGTTTTTT. Using reference TRBV7-9 and TRBJ1-4 for the parts outside the CDR3, the full variable domain is DTGVSQNPRHKITKRGQNVTFRCDPISEHNRLYWYRQTLGQGPEFLTYFQNEAQLEKSRLLSDRFSAERPKGSFSTLEIQRTEQGDSAMYLCASSSPPRENEKLFFGSGTQLSVL.